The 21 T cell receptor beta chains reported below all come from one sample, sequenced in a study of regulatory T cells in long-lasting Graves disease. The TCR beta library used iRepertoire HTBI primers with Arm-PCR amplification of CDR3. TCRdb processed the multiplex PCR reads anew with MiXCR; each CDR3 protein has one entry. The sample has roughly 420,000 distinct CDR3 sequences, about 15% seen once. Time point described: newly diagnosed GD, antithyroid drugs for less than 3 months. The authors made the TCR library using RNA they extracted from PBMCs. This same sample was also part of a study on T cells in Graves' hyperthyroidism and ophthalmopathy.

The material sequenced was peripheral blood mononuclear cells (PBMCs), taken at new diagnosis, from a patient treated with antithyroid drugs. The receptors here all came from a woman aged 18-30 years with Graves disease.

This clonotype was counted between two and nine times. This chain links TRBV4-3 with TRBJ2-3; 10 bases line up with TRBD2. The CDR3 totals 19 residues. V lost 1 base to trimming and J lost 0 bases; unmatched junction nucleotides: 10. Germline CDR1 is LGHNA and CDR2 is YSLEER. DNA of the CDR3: TGCGCCAGCAGCCAAGGGTCGGGTAGCGGGAGGCCCAGCACAGATACGCAGTATTTT. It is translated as CASSQGSGSGRPSTDTQYF.

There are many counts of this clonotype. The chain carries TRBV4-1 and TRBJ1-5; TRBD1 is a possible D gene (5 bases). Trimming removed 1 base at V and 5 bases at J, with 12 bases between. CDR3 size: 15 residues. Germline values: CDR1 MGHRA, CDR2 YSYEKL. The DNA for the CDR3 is TGCGCCAGCAGCCAAGGGGGGACGGGGTATCAGCCCCAGCATTTT. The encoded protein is CASSQGGTGYQPQHF.

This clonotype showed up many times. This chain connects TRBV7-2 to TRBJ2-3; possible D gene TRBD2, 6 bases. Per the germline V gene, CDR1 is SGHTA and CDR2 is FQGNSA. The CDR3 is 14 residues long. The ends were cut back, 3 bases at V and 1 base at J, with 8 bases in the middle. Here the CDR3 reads CASSFTSRTDTQYF. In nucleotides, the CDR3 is TGTGCCAGCAGCTTCACTAGCCGCACAGATACGCAGTATTTT.

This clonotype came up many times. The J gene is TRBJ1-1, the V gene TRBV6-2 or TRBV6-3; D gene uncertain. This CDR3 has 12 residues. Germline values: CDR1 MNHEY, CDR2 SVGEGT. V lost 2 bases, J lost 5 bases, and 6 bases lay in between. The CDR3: CASSYPRTEAFF. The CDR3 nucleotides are TGTGCCAGCAGTTACCCGAGGACTGAAGCTTTCTTT.

CDR3 DNA: TGTGCTAGTGGTTTTGATATCAATGAGCAGTTCTTC. Protein sequence: CASGFDINEQFF. This sequence joins TRBV12-5 and TRBJ2-1, with D unresolved. The CDR3 covers 12 residues. The germline V gene encodes CDR1 LGHNT and CDR2 FRNRAP. V lost 3 bases and J lost 6, with 6 bases in between.

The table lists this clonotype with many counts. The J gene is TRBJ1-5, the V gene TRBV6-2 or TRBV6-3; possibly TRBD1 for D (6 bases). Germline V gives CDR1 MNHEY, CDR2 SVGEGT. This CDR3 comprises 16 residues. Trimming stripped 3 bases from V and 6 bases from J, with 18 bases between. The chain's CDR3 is CASSYSFTGAPQPQHF. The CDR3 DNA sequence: TGTGCCAGCAGTTATTCCTTCACGGGGGCGCCTCAGCCCCAGCATTTT.

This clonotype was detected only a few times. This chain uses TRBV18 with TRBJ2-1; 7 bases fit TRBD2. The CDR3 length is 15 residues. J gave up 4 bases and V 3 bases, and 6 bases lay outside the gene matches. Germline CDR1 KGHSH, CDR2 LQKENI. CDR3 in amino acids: CASSPTLGRYNEQFF. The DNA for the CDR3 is TGTGCCAGCTCACCTACCCTCGGGAGGTACAATGAGCAGTTCTTC.

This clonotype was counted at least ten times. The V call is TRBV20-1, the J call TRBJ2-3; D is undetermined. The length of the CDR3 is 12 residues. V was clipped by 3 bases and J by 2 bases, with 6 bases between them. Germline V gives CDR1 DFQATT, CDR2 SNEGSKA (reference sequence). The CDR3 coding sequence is TGCAGTGCTAGTCGGAACACAGATACGCAGTATTTT. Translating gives CSASRNTDTQYF.

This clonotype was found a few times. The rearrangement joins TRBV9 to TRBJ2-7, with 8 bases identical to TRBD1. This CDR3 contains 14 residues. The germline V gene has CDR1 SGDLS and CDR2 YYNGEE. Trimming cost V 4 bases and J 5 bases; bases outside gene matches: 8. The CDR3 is CASSSDRGWNEQYF. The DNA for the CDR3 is TGTGCCAGCAGCTCAGACAGGGGCTGGAACGAGCAGTACTTC.

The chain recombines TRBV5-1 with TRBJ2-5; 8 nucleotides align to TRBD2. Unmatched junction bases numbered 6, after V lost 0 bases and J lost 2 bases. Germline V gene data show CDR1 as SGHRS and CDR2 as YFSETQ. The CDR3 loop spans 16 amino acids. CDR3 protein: CASSLVPSGPQETQYF. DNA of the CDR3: TGCGCCAGCAGCTTGGTGCCTAGCGGGCCGCAAGAGACCCAGTACTTC.

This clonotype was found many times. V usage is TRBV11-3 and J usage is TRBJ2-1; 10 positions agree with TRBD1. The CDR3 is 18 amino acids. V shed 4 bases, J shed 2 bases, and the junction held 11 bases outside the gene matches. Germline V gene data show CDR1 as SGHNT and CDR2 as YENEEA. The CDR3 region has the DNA TGTGCCAGCAGCTGGGACAGGGGTAGGCGCCCGCCCTACAATGAGCAGTTCTTC. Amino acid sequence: CASSWDRGRRPPYNEQFF.

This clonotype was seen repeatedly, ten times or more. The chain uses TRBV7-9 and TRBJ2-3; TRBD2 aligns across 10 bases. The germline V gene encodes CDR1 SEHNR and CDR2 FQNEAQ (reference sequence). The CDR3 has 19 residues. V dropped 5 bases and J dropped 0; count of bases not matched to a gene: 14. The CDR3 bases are TGTGCCAGCAGCGTCCCCTCGGGGGTTAGCGGGAGGAGCACAGATACGCAGTATTTT. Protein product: CASSVPSGVSGRSTDTQYF.

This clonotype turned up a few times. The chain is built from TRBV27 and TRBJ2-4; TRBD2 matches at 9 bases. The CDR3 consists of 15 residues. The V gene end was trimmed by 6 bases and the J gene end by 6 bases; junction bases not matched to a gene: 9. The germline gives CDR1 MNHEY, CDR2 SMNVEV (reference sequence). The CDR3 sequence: CASSISGSVGNIQYF. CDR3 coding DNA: TGTGCCAGCAGCATTAGCGGGAGTGTGGGAAACATTCAGTACTTC.

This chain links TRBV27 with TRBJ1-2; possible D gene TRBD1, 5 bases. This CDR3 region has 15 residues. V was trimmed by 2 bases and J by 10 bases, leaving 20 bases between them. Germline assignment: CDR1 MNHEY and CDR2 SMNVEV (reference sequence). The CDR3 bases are TGTGCCAGCAGTTTAACCGCGGGGCCGGGTCGAGCCTACACCTTC. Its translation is CASSLTAGPGRAYTF.

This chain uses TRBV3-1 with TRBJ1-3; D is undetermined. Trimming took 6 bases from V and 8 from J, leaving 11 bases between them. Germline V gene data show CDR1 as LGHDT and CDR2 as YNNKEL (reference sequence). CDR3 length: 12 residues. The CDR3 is CASRNSIHTIYF. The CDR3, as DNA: TGTGCCAGCAGGAACAGCATACACACCATATATTTT.

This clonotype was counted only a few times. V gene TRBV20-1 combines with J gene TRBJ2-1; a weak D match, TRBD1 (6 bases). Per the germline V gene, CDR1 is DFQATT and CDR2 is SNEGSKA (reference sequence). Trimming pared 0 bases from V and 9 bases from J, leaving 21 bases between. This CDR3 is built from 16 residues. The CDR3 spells CSAREGGQPYSTEQFF. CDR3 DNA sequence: TGCAGTGCTAGAGAGGGTGGACAGCCATACTCGACTGAGCAGTTCTTC.

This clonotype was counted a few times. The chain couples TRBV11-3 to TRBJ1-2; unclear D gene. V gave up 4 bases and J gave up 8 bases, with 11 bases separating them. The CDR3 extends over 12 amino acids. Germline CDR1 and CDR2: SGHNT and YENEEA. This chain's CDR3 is CASSSQYGGYTF. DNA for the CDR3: TGTGCCAGCAGCTCACAATATGGGGGCTACACCTTC.

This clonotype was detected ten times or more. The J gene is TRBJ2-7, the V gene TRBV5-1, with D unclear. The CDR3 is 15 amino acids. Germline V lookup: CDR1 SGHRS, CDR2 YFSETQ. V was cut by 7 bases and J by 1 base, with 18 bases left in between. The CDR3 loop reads CASPPSSWGSYEQYF. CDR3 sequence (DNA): TGCGCCAGCCCTCCTAGTTCCTGGGGTTCCTACGAGCAGTACTTC.

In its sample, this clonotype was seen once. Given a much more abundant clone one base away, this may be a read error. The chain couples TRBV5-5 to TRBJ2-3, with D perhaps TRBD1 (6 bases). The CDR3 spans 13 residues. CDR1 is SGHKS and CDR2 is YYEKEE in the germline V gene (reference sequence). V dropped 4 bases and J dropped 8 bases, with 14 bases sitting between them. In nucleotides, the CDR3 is TGTGCCAGCAGCGGACAGTGGGAAGGTACGCAGTATTTT. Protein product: CASSGQWEGTQYF.

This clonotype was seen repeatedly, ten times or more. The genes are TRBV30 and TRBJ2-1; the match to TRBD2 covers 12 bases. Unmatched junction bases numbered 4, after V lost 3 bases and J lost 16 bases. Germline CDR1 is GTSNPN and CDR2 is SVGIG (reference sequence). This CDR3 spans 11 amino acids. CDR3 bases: TGTGCCTGGAGACTAGCGGGAGGCTCTTTCTTC. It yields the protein CAWRLAGGSFF.

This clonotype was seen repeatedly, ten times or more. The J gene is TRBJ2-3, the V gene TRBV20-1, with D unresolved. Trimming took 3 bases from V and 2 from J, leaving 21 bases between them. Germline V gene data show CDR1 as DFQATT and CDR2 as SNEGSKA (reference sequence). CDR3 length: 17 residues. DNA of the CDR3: TGCAGTGCTAGCTCTCCTACCGACGGAACCCACACAGATACGCAGTATTTT. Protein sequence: CSASSPTDGTHTDTQYF.